This T cell receptor (beta chain) appears in the sequencing data of a study of identifying expanded T cells in peripheral blood. Study-wide findings and caveats: Approximately 1.1 clones differed between technical replicates, versus approximately 17 and 20 over time. Variance in clone template counts between approximately two-week samples significantly increased with total template count across all healthy donors.

Clones were sequenced by immunoSEQ multiplex PCR, and TCRdb holds only the in-frame ones, with some missing. The repertoire includes approximately 130,000 clones, approximately 88% of them detected once, and more than 2.5% sits in the top ten. Collection occurred without any documented infections or immune events in donors. A note on this clone: Its antigen is undetermined.

The CDR3 has 11 residues. Deletions cut 6 bases from V and 3 bases from J, with 9 bases between. Germline V gives CDR1 SQVTM, CDR2 ANQGSEA. V gene TRBV29-1 combines with J gene TRBJ2-7; D uncertain. Source material: blood. The receptor's source is a person aged 18 to 75 in good health. CDR3 protein: CSVDGGYEQYF. The CDR3 region has the DNA TGCAGCGTCGACGGTGGCTACGAGCAGTACTTC.